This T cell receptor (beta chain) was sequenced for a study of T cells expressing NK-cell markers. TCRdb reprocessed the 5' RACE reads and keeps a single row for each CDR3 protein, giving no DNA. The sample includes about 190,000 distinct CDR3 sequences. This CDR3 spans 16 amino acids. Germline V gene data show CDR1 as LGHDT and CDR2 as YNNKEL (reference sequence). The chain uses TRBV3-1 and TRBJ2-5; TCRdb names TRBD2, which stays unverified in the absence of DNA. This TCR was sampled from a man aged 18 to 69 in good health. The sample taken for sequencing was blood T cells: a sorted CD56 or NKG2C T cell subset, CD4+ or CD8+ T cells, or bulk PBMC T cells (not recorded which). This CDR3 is CASSQEVGLAGETQYF.